This T cell receptor (beta chain) was sequenced for a study of control samples from healthy donors and cancer patients. TCRdb keeps only in-frame clones here, not all; method: immunoSEQ multiplex PCR. The sample yields some 71,000 clones, more than 75% seen once. V lost 4 bases and J 8 bases, leaving 18 bases between the germline ends. The CDR3 runs 15 residues. Germline-derived CDR1 and CDR2 are SGDLS and YYNGEE. Material for sequencing was PBMCs. V and J are TRBV9 and TRBJ1-4, with D possibly TRBD1 on 5 matching bases. The TCR originated in a woman in her 50s with head and neck cancer. The DNA for the CDR3 is TGTGCCAGCAGCCGATCCCCAGGGAGGGAGGAAAAACTGTTTTTT. It is translated as CASSRSPGREEKLFF.